Below, 24 T cell receptor beta chains from the same sample are listed, as sequenced in a study of blood T cell repertoires in COVID-19. Clones were sequenced by immunoSEQ multiplex PCR, and TCRdb holds only the in-frame ones, with some missing. The table includes around 700,000 clones, about nine tenths detected once. Input material: peripheral blood. The source is a woman aged 18-29 years with acute or convalescent COVID-19.

The chain is built from TRBV28 and TRBJ1-6, with D unresolved. The ends were cut back, 7 bases at V and 2 bases at J, with 9 bases in the middle. This CDR3 comprises 14 residues. Germline CDR1 is MDHEN and CDR2 is SYDVKM. The CDR3 here is CASNTATYNSPLHF. CDR3 DNA: TGTGCCAGCAATACAGCCACCTATAATTCACCCCTCCACTTT.

The genes are TRBV5-1 and TRBJ2-3, with 9 bases lining up with TRBD2. After removal of 0 bases from V and 2 bases from J, the junction contained 7 bases not matched to a gene. The CDR3 spans 17 residues. Germline lookup yields CDR1 SGHRS and CDR2 YFSETQ. Here the CDR3 DNA reads TGCGCCAGCAGCTTGGGGGCTAGCGGGGCGTTCACAGATACGCAGTATTTT. Translating gives CASSLGASGAFTDTQYF.

The rearrangement joins TRBV27 to TRBJ2-3; D perhaps matches TRBD1 (6 bases). Per germline, CDR1 MNHEY and CDR2 SMNVEV (reference sequence). The V end was cut by 3 bases, the J end by 3 bases, with 19 bases between. CDR3 length: 17 amino acids. The CDR3 nucleotides read TGTGCCAGCAGTTTCCGCGGACCGCAGGGGCCGACAGATACGCAGTATTTT. It yields the protein CASSFRGPQGPTDTQYF.

This chain connects TRBV6-4 to TRBJ1-1; TRBD1 matches 11 bases. The CDR3 contains 15 residues. Germline V CDR1 and CDR2: MRHNA, SNTAGT. V was pared by 5 bases and J by 4 bases, with 6 bases of the junction left unmatched. The CDR3 reads CASSLTGTGGTEAFF. CDR3 coding DNA: TGTGCCAGCAGTCTCACCGGGACAGGGGGCACTGAAGCTTTCTTT.

In this sample, this clone turned up once. The rearrangement joins TRBV19 to TRBJ1-6; maybe TRBD1 (6 bases). The V end was cut by 0 bases, the J end by 7 bases, with 13 bases between. The CDR3 covers 16 residues. Germline V gives CDR1 LNHDA, CDR2 SQIVND (reference sequence). As DNA, the CDR3 is TGTGCCAGTAGTATAGATCGGTGGCAGGGGAATTCACCCCTCCACTTT. Translated: CASSIDRWQGNSPLHF.

The J gene is TRBJ1-5, the V gene TRBV7-2; 8 bases are a match to TRBD1. From germline, CDR1 is SGHTA and CDR2 FQGNSA. J gave up 7 bases and V 1 base, and 6 bases lay outside the gene matches. The length of the CDR3 is 15 residues. CDR3 loop: CASSLGQGAGQPQHF. CDR3 DNA: TGTGCCAGCAGCTTAGGGCAGGGGGCAGGGCAGCCCCAGCATTTT.

This clone is a singleton in its sample. The chain employs TRBV12-5 and TRBJ1-2; D is undetermined. The length of the CDR3 is 14 residues. V lost 4 bases and J lost 8, with 17 bases in between. Per the germline V gene, CDR1 is LGHNT and CDR2 is FRNRAP. As DNA, the CDR3 is TGTGCTAGTGGTTCCTCTCGGGGTTTTTGGGGCTACACCTTC. It codes for CASGSSRGFWGYTF.

This clone was seen a few times. The V call is TRBV27, the J call TRBJ2-7; 9 nucleotides agree with TRBD1. Germline CDR1 and CDR2: MNHEY and SMNVEV (reference sequence). This CDR3 region has 17 residues. The V gene end was trimmed by 4 bases and the J gene end by 4 bases; junction bases not matched to a gene: 14. This CDR3 reads CASSYRGGGTGKYEQYF. The CDR3 DNA sequence: TGTGCCAGCAGTTACCGAGGGGGTGGGACAGGGAAATACGAGCAGTACTTC.

This chain joins TRBV7-6 and TRBJ1-1; D is unclear. The CDR3 loop spans 15 amino acids. With 1 base removed from V and 3 bases from J, the gap between germline ends came to 12 bases. Germline CDR1 reads SGHVS; CDR2 reads FNYEAQ. CDR3 in amino acids: CASSLDDSFYTEAFF. CDR3 DNA: TGTGCCAGCAGCTTAGACGACTCCTTTTACACTGAAGCTTTCTTT.

This clone was seen once. The chain recombines TRBV6-4 with TRBJ2-3, with TRBD2 matching over 8 bases. The CDR3 is 15 residues long. The junction had 7 bases not matched to a gene; V was cut back by 3 bases and J by 5 bases. The germline V gene has CDR1 MRHNA and CDR2 SNTAGT. CDR3 sequence (DNA): TGTGCCAGCAGTGAAAAGGCGGGGGGCGGAGATACGCAGTATTTT. As protein: CASSEKAGGGDTQYF.

The rearrangement links TRBV25-1 to TRBJ2-5, with 8 bases that match TRBD2. Germline lookup yields CDR1 MGHDK and CDR2 SYGVNS. V lost 4 bases and J lost 4; bases outside the gene matches: 8. The CDR3 runs to 15 residues. The chain's CDR3 is CASSGLRGVVETQYF. DNA for the CDR3: TGTGCCAGCAGTGGTTTGCGGGGGGTCGTAGAGACCCAGTACTTC.

The V gene is TRBV9, the J gene TRBJ1-2; D remains unclear. The CDR3 spans 15 residues. V lost 3 bases to trimming and J lost 2 bases, with 14 bases between them. Germline CDR1 reads SGDLS; CDR2 reads YYNGEE. The CDR3 coding sequence is TGTGCCAGCAGCGCGACGGCGGAATTCAACTATGGCTACACCTTC. It is translated as CASSATAEFNYGYTF.

This chain connects TRBV12-3 or TRBV12-4 to TRBJ1-6; 10 positions match TRBD1. V shed 6 bases and J 9 bases; nucleotides not matched to a gene: 2. This CDR3 contains 13 residues. In DNA, the CDR3 is TGTGCCAGCAGGACAGGGGGCCTTTCACCCCTCCACTTT. Protein sequence: CASRTGGLSPLHF.

This rearrangement joins TRBV18 to TRBJ1-5, with 9 bases identical to TRBD1. The CDR3 length is 16 residues. The trim removed 1 base at V and 2 bases at J, leaving 3 bases unmatched. Germline CDR1 is KGHSH and CDR2 is LQKENI. CDR3 sequence: CASSPLGQGGNQPQHF. The CDR3 nucleotides read TGTGCCAGCTCACCACTGGGACAGGGTGGCAATCAGCCCCAGCATTTT.

The chain combines TRBV18 with TRBJ2-1; TRBD1 agrees at 7 bases. The ends lost 8 bases at V and 4 bases at J; junction bases unmatched: 5. CDR1 and CDR2 from the germline V gene are KGHSH and LQKENI. CDR3 length: 13 residues. Written as DNA, the CDR3 is TGTGCCAGCCGGGACAGATTTTACAATGAGCAGTTCTTC. Residues: CASRDRFYNEQFF.

The gene calls are TRBV5-1 and TRBJ2-1; D may be TRBD2 (7 bases). The CDR3 is made up of 15 amino acids. Trimming left V 6 bases short and J 4 bases short, with 17 bases between. CDR1 and CDR2 (germline): SGHRS, YFSETQ. CDR3 sequence reads: CASNYREGGYNEQFF. The CDR3 nucleotides are TGCGCCAGCAACTACAGAGAGGGGGGGTACAATGAGCAGTTCTTC.

The chain couples TRBV5-1 to TRBJ2-3; 11 bases are a match to TRBD2. Per the germline V gene, CDR1 is SGHRS and CDR2 is YFSETQ. Trimming took 2 bases from V and 4 from J; bases not matched to a gene: 6. The CDR3 is made up of 16 amino acids. CDR3 nucleotides: TGCGCCAGCAGCTTCTTAGCGGGGGGGCGGTCAGATACGCAGTATTTT. This translates into CASSFLAGGRSDTQYF.

This clone came up a few times. This rearrangement joins TRBV6-5 to TRBJ1-2; the D is unclear. V was clipped by 6 bases and J by 12 bases, with 17 bases between them. The length of the CDR3 is 12 residues. CDR1 MNHEY and CDR2 SVGAGI come from the germline V gene. CDR3 in amino acids: CASRGRQAFDTF. CDR3 sequence (DNA): TGTGCCAGCAGGGGTCGGCAGGCCTTTGACACCTTC.

Comment on this clone: This sample also contains other DNA sequences that code for the same CDR3. The CDR3 reads CAWSVGRGYGYTF. In DNA, the CDR3 is TGTGCCTGGAGTGTTGGCAGAGGCTATGGCTACACCTTC. This rearrangement joins TRBV30 to TRBJ1-2; D gene uncertain. The CDR3 runs 13 residues. V gave up 0 bases and J gave up 4 bases, with 9 bases separating them. Per germline, CDR1 GTSNPN and CDR2 SVGIG (reference sequence).

This chain uses TRBV27 with TRBJ1-2; 8 bases align to TRBD1. The J segment lost 6 bases and the V segment lost 5 bases, leaving 8 bases of the junction unmatched. CDR3 length: 14 amino acids. Germline CDR1 reads MNHEY; CDR2 reads SMNVEV (reference sequence). The CDR3 DNA is TGTGCCAGCAGTCGGCGGACAGGGTCGAATGGCTACACCTTC. Translation: CASSRRTGSNGYTF.

The chain uses TRBV5-4 and TRBJ1-1; possibly TRBD1 for D (6 bases). V gave up 0 bases and J gave up 4 bases, with 10 bases separating them. Germline CDR1 and CDR2: SGHNT and YYREEE (reference sequence). This CDR3 region has 14 residues. The CDR3 region has the DNA TGTGCCAGCAGCTTGGAGGGCAGGGGCACTGAAGCTTTCTTT. Its translation is CASSLEGRGTEAFF.

This chain connects TRBV6-5 to TRBJ1-4; a weak D match, TRBD1 (6 bases). The CDR3 has 14 amino acids. V was shortened by 6 bases and J by 7 bases, with 15 bases between the two germline ends. Germline-derived CDR1 and CDR2 are MNHEY and SVGAGI. As DNA, the CDR3 is TGTGCCAGCAGGCCACAGGGCAGAGGTGAAAAACTGTTTTTT. Translating it yields CASRPQGRGEKLFF.

The rearrangement joins TRBV13 to TRBJ1-3; tentatively, D is TRBD1 (5 bases). Germline V gene data show CDR1 as PRHDT and CDR2 as FYEKMQ (reference sequence). This CDR3 spans 12 amino acids. Trimming took 3 bases from V and 5 from J, leaving 5 bases between them. The CDR3 loop reads CASSLGRNTIYF. The CDR3, as DNA: TGTGCCAGCAGCTTGGGGCGAAACACCATATATTTT. The full variable domain, its missing parts supplied by reference TRBV13 and TRBJ1-3, is AAGVIQSPRHLIKEKRETATLKCYPIPRHDTVYWYQQGPGQDPQFLISFYEKMQSDKGSIPDRFSAQQFSDYHSELNMSSLELGDSALYFCASSLGRNTIYFGEGSWLTVV.

The rearrangement links TRBV28 to TRBJ1-2; 8 bases align to TRBD1. Losses at the gene ends were 7 bases for V and 3 bases for J; bases not matched to a gene: 4. Germline V gives CDR1 MDHEN, CDR2 SYDVKM. The CDR3 is 13 residues long. The CDR3 sequence is CASTGGTDYGYTF. CDR3 in DNA: TGTGCCAGCACAGGGGGCACGGACTATGGCTACACCTTC.